Reported below is one T cell receptor (beta chain). The CDR3 covers 15 residues. V was shortened by 3 bases and J by 9 bases, with 15 bases between the two germline ends. Germline lookup yields CDR1 LGHDT and CDR2 YNNKEL (reference sequence). The sample comes from a study of blood T cells in healthy people across ages. The use of a sample-barcoded 5' primer and a J-beta primer mix characterized a second PCR of about 7 to 12 cycles. Each cDNA molecule was tagged by a template-switch adaptor that had 12 random nucleotides. TCRdb called the 5' RACE reads again in MiXCR, with one record for every CDR3 protein. The sample carries approximately 2,000,000 distinct CDR3 sequences, about 39% recorded once.

The chain combines TRBV3-1 with TRBJ1-6; D gene uncertain. Sequencing was performed on blood. This receptor was identified in a human donor in good health. Here the CDR3 reads CASSHPNDNGSPLHF. The CDR3 DNA follows: TGTGCCAGCAGCCATCCGAACGACAATGGTTCACCCCTCCACTTT. The variable domain in full, with the rest retrieved from reference TRBV3-1 and TRBJ1-6, is DTAVSQTPKYLVTQMGNDKSIKCEQNLGHDTMYWYKQDSKKFLKIMFSYNNKELIINETVPNRFSPKSPDKAHLNLHINSLELGDSAVYFCASSHPNDNGSPLHFGNGTRLTVT.